This TCR beta chain was captured in a study of PD-L1 blockade in urothelial cancer. Study-level information: Blood samples had a median of around 140,000 T cells, roughly 83,000 unique TCRs, and clonality approximately 0.086. Study-wide results and limits: TCR clonality was measured in pretreatment peripheral blood. Clonality below the median predicted better survival.

The time point denotes: pretreatment peripheral blood. Urothelial carcinoma in patients was locally advanced or metastatic. With respect to this clone: Its target is not known.

Trimming took 1 base from V and 1 from J, leaving 5 bases between them. The germline V gene encodes CDR1 SQVTM and CDR2 ANQGSEA. The CDR3 has 13 residues. Added to each PCR by spiking were synthetic TCR analog templates. The repertoire was sequenced with immunoSEQ multiplex PCR; TCRdb's copy has only in-frame clones and lacks some. This sample yields some 90,000 clones, of which more than 80% are seen a single time; roughly 0.99% belongs to the top ten. This chain connects TRBV29-1 to TRBJ2-4; no clear D gene. The specimen was PBMCs, collected around atezolizumab (anti-PD-L1) treatment. The TCR sequence derives from a woman older than 75 with urothelial cancer. For the CDR3, the DNA is TGCAGCGTTGAAGGGCGGGCCAAAAACATTCAGTACTTC. This sequence encodes CSVEGRAKNIQYF.